Sequencing of this TCR beta chain was carried out in a study of cytomegalovirus exposure and HLA in healthy donors. Study-level findings and limits: A later analysis linked a missense DCLRE1C variant to TCR beta V- and J-gene trimming. An analysis done earlier found most TCR beta V segments productive about 87% or about 30% of the time.

Both 60 Vbeta primers and 13 Jbeta primers went into the PCR. As handled by the study authors: The authors later counted 65 million to 90 million unique TCR beta chains, 9.5 million to 11 million of them shared. Measured with immunoSEQ multiplex PCR; TCRdb has only the in-frame clones, and not every one. V, J and clone size derive from that table, while D and trimming were established from the DNA sequence. This table holds about 150,000 clones, approximately 60% found once. The germline V gene encodes CDR1 SGHNT and CDR2 YENEEA. V gave up 0 bases and J gave up 4 bases, with 7 bases separating them. The CDR3 extends over 14 amino acids. This clone was counted a few times. Antigen specificity is unknown.

The sequence was collected from a woman aged 55-70 years in good health and CMV-seropositive. This chain links TRBV11-3 with TRBJ2-1; D is undetermined. The sequencing sample was made of PBMCs. The chain's CDR3 is CASSLEASYNEQFF. CDR3 coding DNA: TGTGCCAGCAGCTTAGAAGCGTCTTACAATGAGCAGTTCTTC.